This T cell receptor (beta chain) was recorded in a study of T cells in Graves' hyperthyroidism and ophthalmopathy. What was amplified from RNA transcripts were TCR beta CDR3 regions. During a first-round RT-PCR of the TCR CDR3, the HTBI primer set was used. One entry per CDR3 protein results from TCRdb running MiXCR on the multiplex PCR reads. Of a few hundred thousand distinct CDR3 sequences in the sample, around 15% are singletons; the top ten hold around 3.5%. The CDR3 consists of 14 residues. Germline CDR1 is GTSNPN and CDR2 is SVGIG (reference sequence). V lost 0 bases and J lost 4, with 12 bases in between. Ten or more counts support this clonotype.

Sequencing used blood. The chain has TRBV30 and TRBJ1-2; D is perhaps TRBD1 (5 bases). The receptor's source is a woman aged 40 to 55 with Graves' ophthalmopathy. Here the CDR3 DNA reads TGTGCCTGGAGTGTACCCGGGACTGTCTATGGCTACACCTTC. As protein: CAWSVPGTVYGYTF. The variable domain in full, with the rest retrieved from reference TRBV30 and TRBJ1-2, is SQTIHQWPATLVQPVGSPLSLECTVEGTSNPNLYWYRQAAGRGLQLLFYSVGIGQISSEVPQNLSASRPQDRQFILSSKKLLLSDSGFYLCAWSVPGTVYGYTFGSGTRLTVV.